This T cell receptor beta chain was obtained from a study of blood T cells in healthy people across ages. On the study more broadly: Per two T cells, template switching captured roughly one barcoded beta molecule.

General study findings and limits: Naive T cell percentage showed a strong correlation with the diversity of TCR beta. Age advanced and TCR beta diversity per million T cells fell, roughly linearly.

Healthy Caucasian individuals from Russia aged about 6 to 90 served as donors. With a J-beta primer mix and a sample-barcoded 5' primer, a second PCR ran 7 to 11 cycles. MiXCR, applied by TCRdb to the 5' RACE reads, yields one record per CDR3 protein. This sample has about 1,400,000 distinct CDR3 sequences, with almost 60% found just once. Worth noting for this clonotype: Its antigen is still unknown.

The trim removed 10 bases at V and 4 bases at J, leaving 19 bases unmatched. The CDR3 covers 18 residues. Germline assignment: CDR1 ENHRY and CDR2 SYGVKD. The genes are TRBV10-3 and TRBJ2-3, with 11 bases identical to TRBD1. The receptor comes from a young man in good health. The sequenced sample was blood. The CDR3 reads CATRLGFGGQGVADTQYF. CDR3 bases: TGTGCCACCAGGTTAGGGTTCGGGGGACAGGGGGTCGCAGATACGCAGTATTTT.